Listed here are 7 T cell receptor beta chains from one sample, sequenced in a study of CD8 T cells in Susac syndrome. Roughly 0.45 to 1 ug RNA was reverse transcribed with random hexamers. From the immunoSEQ multiplex PCR reads, TCRdb called clonotypes with MiXCR, one entry per CDR3 protein. The table shows some 150,000 distinct CDR3 sequences, with 85% to 95% occurring only once. The sample taken for sequencing was CD8+ T cells from PBMCs. All receptors come from a human donor in good health.

The chain links TRBV30 to TRBJ1-2, with 10 bases aligning to TRBD1. This CDR3 is built from 11 residues. CDR1 and CDR2 from the germline V gene are GTSNPN and SVGIG (reference sequence). V gave up 7 bases and J gave up 8 bases; unmatched junction bases: 4. CDR3 residues: CASWDRGGYTF. DNA of the CDR3: TGTGCCTCGTGGGACAGGGGCGGCTACACCTTC.

V usage is TRBV7-9 and J usage is TRBJ2-7, with 7 positions matching TRBD1. The V segment lost 3 bases and the J segment 0 bases; nucleotides outside the gene matches: 2. Per the germline V gene, CDR1 is SEHNR and CDR2 is FQNEAQ (reference sequence). This CDR3 is 14 amino acids long. Written as DNA, the CDR3 is TGTGCCAGCAGCTTCCCAGGGGGCTCCTACGAGCAGTACTTC. Translation gives CASSFPGGSYEQYF.

This clonotype was recorded once. The chain employs TRBV28 and TRBJ2-1; D might be TRBD1 (6 bases). CDR1 is MDHEN, CDR2 SYDVKM, per germline. V gave up 2 bases and J gave up 2 bases, with 10 bases separating them. CDR3 length equals 15 residues. Here the CDR3 DNA reads TGTGCCAGCAGTTTAGGGGGCAACACCTACAATGAGCAGTTCTTC. Translation: CASSLGGNTYNEQFF.

V is TRBV27 and J is TRBJ1-5, with 9 bases aligning to TRBD1. The length of the CDR3 is 15 residues. V gave up 5 bases and J gave up 8 bases; unmatched junction bases: 10. The germline V gene encodes CDR1 MNHEY and CDR2 SMNVEV (reference sequence). The CDR3 DNA follows: TGTGCCAGCAGTCTCAACCGGGACAGGGCAGAGCCCCAGCATTTT. The encoded protein is CASSLNRDRAEPQHF.

This clonotype was seen once. The gene calls are TRBV20-1 and TRBJ2-7; D call uncertain. The ends were cut back, 1 base at V and 3 bases at J, with 10 bases in the middle. CDR1 is DFQATT, CDR2 SNEGSKA, per germline (reference sequence). This CDR3 is 13 amino acids long. CDR3 nucleotide sequence: TGCAGTGCTAGAGGGCGGATGGACTACGAGCAGTACTTC. This gives the protein CSARGRMDYEQYF.

V is TRBV4-3 and J is TRBJ2-1; 7 nucleotides match TRBD2. Trimming at V came to 0 bases and at J to 4 bases, leaving 6 bases not matched to a gene. The CDR3 loop spans 16 amino acids. CDR1 and CDR2 from the germline V gene are LGHNA and YSLEER. Here the CDR3 DNA reads TGCGCCAGCAGCCAAGATGGGCCTAGCGGTTACAATGAGCAGTTCTTC. It translates to CASSQDGPSGYNEQFF.

This chain joins TRBV30 and TRBJ2-7, with D hard to call. The CDR3 length is 13 residues. Germline CDR1 reads GTSNPN; CDR2 reads SVGIG (reference sequence). With 0 bases removed from V and 2 bases from J, the gap between germline ends came to 8 bases. CDR3 sequence reads: CAWSVSGPYEQYF. DNA for the CDR3: TGTGCCTGGAGTGTATCAGGTCCCTACGAGCAGTACTTC.